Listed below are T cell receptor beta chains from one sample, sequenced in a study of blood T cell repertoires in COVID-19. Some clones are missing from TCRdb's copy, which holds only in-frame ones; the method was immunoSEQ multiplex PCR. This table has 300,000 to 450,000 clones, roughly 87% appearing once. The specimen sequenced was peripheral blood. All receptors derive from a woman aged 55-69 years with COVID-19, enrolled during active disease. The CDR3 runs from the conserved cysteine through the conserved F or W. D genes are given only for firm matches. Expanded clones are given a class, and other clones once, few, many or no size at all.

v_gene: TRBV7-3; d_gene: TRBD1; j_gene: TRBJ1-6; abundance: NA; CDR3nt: TGTGCCAGCAGCACCCCGACAGGGGGCCGGACCGGAAATAATTCACCCCTCCACTTT; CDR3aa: CASSTPTGGRTGNNSPLHF
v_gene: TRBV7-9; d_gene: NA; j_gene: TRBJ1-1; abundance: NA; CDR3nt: TGTGCCAGCAGCCTTTCAGGGGCGAACACTGAAGCTTTCTTT; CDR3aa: CASSLSGANTEAFF
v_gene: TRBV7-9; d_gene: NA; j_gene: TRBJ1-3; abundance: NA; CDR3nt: TGTGCCAGCAGCTTAGGTCAGGGTGGAAACACCATATATTTT; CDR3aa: CASSLGQGGNTIYF
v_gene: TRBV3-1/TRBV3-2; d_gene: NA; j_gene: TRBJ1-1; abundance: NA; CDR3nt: TGTGCCAGCAGCCAAAAGAGGGATCGAGGTGAAGCTTTCTTT; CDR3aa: CASSQKRDRGEAFF
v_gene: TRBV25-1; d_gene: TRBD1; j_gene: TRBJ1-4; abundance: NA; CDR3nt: TGTGCCAGCAAAGCCAGGACAGGGGTAGAAAAACTGTTTTTT; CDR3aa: CASKARTGVEKLFF
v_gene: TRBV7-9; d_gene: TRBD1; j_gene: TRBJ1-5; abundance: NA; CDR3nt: TGTGCCAGCAGCTTCGACAGGGGTCAGCCCCAGCATTTT; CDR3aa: CASSFDRGQPQHF
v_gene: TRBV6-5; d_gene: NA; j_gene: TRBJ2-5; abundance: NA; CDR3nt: TGTGCCAGCAGTTACTCTAGGGAGACTACCGAAGAGACCCAGTACTTC; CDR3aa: CASSYSRETTEETQYF
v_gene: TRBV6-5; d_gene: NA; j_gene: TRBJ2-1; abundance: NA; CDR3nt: TGTGCCAGCAGACAACAGAACTTATACAATGAGCAGTTCTTC; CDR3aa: CASRQQNLYNEQFF
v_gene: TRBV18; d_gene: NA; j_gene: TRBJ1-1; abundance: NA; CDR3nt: TGTGCCAGCTCACCACACAGGGATGAAGCTTTCTTT; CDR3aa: CASSPHRDEAFF
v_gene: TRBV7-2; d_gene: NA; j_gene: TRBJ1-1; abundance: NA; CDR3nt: TGTGCCAGCACCCGACAGGCGAACACTGAAGCTTTCTTT; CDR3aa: CASTRQANTEAFF
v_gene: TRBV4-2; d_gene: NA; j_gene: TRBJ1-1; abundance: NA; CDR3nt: TGTGCCAGCAGTCATCCCAGGGCAGGGGAGGGAACTGAAGCTTTCTTT; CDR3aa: CASSHPRAGEGTEAFF
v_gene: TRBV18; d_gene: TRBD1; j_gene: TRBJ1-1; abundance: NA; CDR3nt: TGTGCCAGCTCAGCCAACTCCGGGACAGTGAACACTGAAGCTTTCTTT; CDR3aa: CASSANSGTVNTEAFF
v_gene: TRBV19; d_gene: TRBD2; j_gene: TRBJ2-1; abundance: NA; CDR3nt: TGTGCCAGTAGTAGCCAAACTAGCGGGGGTTTTAATGAGCAGTTCTTC; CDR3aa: CASSSQTSGGFNEQFF
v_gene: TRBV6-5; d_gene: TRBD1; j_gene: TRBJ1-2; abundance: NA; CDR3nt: TGTGCCAGCAGTTACACCCGACAGGGACGGGATGGCTACACCTTC; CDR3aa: CASSYTRQGRDGYTF
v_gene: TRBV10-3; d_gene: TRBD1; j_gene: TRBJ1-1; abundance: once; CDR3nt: TGTGCCATCAACCAGGGGGACTACACTGAAGCTTTCTTT; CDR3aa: CAINQGDYTEAFF
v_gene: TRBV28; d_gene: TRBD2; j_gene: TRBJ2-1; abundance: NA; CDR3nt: TGTGCCAGCAGTGTCGGGACTACGTCCTACAATGAGCAGTTCTTC; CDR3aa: CASSVGTTSYNEQFF
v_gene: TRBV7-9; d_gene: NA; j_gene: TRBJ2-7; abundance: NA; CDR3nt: TGTGCCAGCACCCCCTCGCAGGTCAGGGGCTACGAGCAGTACTTC; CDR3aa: CASTPSQVRGYEQYF
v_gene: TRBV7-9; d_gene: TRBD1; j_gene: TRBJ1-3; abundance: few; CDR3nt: TGTGCCAGCAGCGGGAACAGGGGAAGGTTCGGAAACACCATATATTTT; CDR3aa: CASSGNRGRFGNTIYF
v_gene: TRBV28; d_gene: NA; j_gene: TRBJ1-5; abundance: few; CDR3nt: TGTGCCAGCAGTGGGCGGGAGCCCCAGCATTTT; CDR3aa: CASSGREPQHF